What follows are 11 T cell receptor beta chains derived from one specimen sequenced in a study of human T cells and chemical hapten exposure. TCRdb re-called the RACE reads with MiXCR, one entry per CDR3 protein. The sample shows 35,000 to 50,000 distinct CDR3 sequences, roughly a tenth of them seen only once. Indicated time point: pre-sensitization, week 0. Treatment of the sample: therapeutic diphenylcyclopropenone sensitization with weekly scalp DPC. This sample comprised whole blood, obtained in connection with sensitization to the hapten diphenylcyclopropenone (DPC). The receptors originated from a man aged 25 to 45 with alopecia areata. Some clones in this sample may be carry-over from other donors' samples.

The rearrangement uses TRBV7-2 and TRBJ1-6, with D possibly TRBD1 on 5 matching bases. The CDR3 has 16 residues. From germline, CDR1 is SGHTA and CDR2 FQGNSA. The ends were cut back, 1 base at V and 7 bases at J, with 14 bases in the middle. As DNA, the CDR3 is TGTGCCAGCAGCTTAGAGGGACCGGGACTCAATTCACCCCTCCACTTT. Protein sequence: CASSLEGPGLNSPLHF.

This clonotype was seen more than once but under ten times. V is TRBV20-1 and J is TRBJ2-2; D unclear. The germline V gene has CDR1 DFQATT and CDR2 SNEGSKA (reference sequence). V lost 4 bases, J lost 1 base, and 4 bases lay in between. This CDR3 is built from 12 residues. The CDR3 nucleotides read TGCAGTGCTAACCAGAACACCGGGGAGCTGTTTTTT. Its protein product is CSANQNTGELFF.

Ten or more counts support this clonotype. This sequence joins TRBV11-2 and TRBJ1-1; the match to TRBD1 covers 7 bases. Germline V lookup: CDR1 SGHAT, CDR2 FQNNGV. The V and J ends lost 6 bases and 0 bases, in that order; junction bases with no gene match: 4. This CDR3 spans 14 amino acids. The CDR3 protein is CASRKGAMNTEAFF. DNA for the CDR3: TGTGCCAGCAGAAAGGGGGCCATGAACACTGAAGCTTTCTTT. The complete variable domain, with remaining parts taken from reference TRBV11-2 and TRBJ1-1, reads EAGVAQSPRYKIIEKRQSVAFWCNPISGHATLYWYQQILGQGPKLLIQFQNNGVVDDSQLPKDRFSAERLKGVDSTLKIQPAKLEDSAVYLCASRKGAMNTEAFFGQGTRLTVV.

This clonotype has at least ten counts. The J gene is TRBJ2-1, the V gene TRBV14; D call uncertain. The CDR3 totals 16 residues. The V gene's germline CDR1 is SGHDN and CDR2 FVKESK. The V end lost 1 base, the J end lost 4 bases, and 14 bases lay between the germline ends. Here the CDR3 DNA reads TGTGCCAGCAGCCAAGTGTTGGTAGCTCCGTACAATGAGCAGTTCTTC. This codes for CASSQVLVAPYNEQFF.

The chain couples TRBV12-3 or TRBV12-4 to TRBJ1-1; the D is unclear. The CDR3 is made up of 12 amino acids. Trimming removed 6 bases from V and 5 bases from J, with 10 bases in between. For the CDR3, the DNA is TGTGCCAGCAGATCGACTTGGACTGAAGCTTTCTTT. It yields the protein CASRSTWTEAFF.

This clonotype was picked up a small number of times. The rearrangement uses TRBV27 and TRBJ1-1; unclear D gene. V was shortened by 6 bases and J by 1 base, with 6 bases between the two germline ends. The V gene's germline CDR1 is MNHEY and CDR2 SMNVEV (reference sequence). The CDR3 has 12 amino acids. CDR3 nucleotides: TGTGCCAGCAGGGCACCGAACACTGAAGCTTTCTTT. Protein: CASRAPNTEAFF.

The V call is TRBV11-2, the J call TRBJ2-7, with TRBD2 matching 11 bases. J was trimmed by 4 bases and V by 0 bases; bases with no gene match: 5. The CDR3 has 16 amino acids. Germline values: CDR1 SGHAT, CDR2 FQNNGV. CDR3 in amino acids: CASSLDLAGGPYEQYV. CDR3 sequence (DNA): TGTGCCAGCAGCTTAGACTTAGCGGGAGGGCCTTACGAGCAGTACGTC.

This clonotype was picked up a small number of times. The chain carries TRBV7-2 and TRBJ2-1; 7 nucleotides match TRBD2. The V and J ends lost 1 base and 5 bases, in that order; junction bases with no gene match: 2. The CDR3 has 14 residues. CDR1 and CDR2 from the germline V gene are SGHTA and FQGNSA. The DNA for the CDR3 is TGTGCCAGCAGCTTAGTGGCGGGGGACAATGAGCAGTTCTTC. It translates to CASSLVAGDNEQFF.

The J gene is TRBJ2-5, the V gene TRBV7-2; the D is unclear. Trimming stripped 0 bases from V and 1 base from J, with 15 bases between. The germline V gene encodes CDR1 SGHTA and CDR2 FQGNSA. The CDR3 has 17 residues. The CDR3 is CASSLAVPVASQETQYF. CDR3 DNA sequence: TGTGCCAGCAGCTTAGCGGTACCGGTGGCCTCCCAAGAGACCCAGTACTTC.

This clonotype was observed many times. CDR3 sequence (DNA): TGTGCCAGCTCACGGGGGTCGCTACGTGGAAACACCATATATTTT. Translation gives CASSRGSLRGNTIYF. The chain carries TRBV18 and TRBJ1-3, with D possibly being TRBD1 (5 bases). Deletions cut 4 bases from V and 3 bases from J, with 13 bases between. CDR1 and CDR2 (germline): KGHSH, LQKENI. The CDR3 spans 15 residues.

The table lists this clonotype with many counts. This rearrangement joins TRBV18 to TRBJ2-3; 10 bases are shared with TRBD1. Germline-derived CDR1 and CDR2 are KGHSH and LQKENI. The V and J ends lost 4 bases and 5 bases, in that order; junction bases with no gene match: 6. The CDR3 has 15 residues. The CDR3: CASSRGQGEQDTQYF. The CDR3 DNA reads as TGTGCCAGCTCACGCGGACAGGGGGAACAAGATACGCAGTATTTT.